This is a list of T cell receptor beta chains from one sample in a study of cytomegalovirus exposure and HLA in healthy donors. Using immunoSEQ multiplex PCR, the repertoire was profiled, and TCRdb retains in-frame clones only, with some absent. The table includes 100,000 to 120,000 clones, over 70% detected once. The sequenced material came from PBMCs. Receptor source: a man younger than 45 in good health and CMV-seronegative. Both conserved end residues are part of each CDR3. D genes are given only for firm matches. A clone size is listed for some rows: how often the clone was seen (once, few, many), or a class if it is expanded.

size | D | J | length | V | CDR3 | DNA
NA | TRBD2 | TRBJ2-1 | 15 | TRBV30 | CAWTVDRREGNEQFF | TGTGCCTGGACCGTAGATCGGCGGGAGGGGAATGAGCAGTTCTTC
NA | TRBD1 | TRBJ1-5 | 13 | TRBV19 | CASSMMGQGKGHF | TGTGCCAGTAGTATGATGGGACAGGGTAAAGGGCATTTT
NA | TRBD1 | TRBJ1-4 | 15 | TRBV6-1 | CASSPQGAKGEKLFF | TGTGCCAGCAGTCCACAGGGGGCGAAGGGTGAAAAACTGTTTTTT
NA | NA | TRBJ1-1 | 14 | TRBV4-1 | CASAPDRSNTEAFF | TGCGCCAGCGCGCCCGACAGATCGAACACTGAAGCTTTCTTT
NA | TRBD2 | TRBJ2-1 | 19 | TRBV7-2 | CASSLRTSGSVSRGNEQFF | TGTGCCAGCAGCTTACGGACTAGCGGGAGCGTCTCCCGCGGGAATGAGCAGTTCTTC
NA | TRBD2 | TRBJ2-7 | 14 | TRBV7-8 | CASSSGGAGYEQYF | TGTGCCAGCAGCTCCGGGGGGGCGGGCTACGAGCAGTACTTC
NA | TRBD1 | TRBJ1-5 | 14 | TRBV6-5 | CASRRTGINQPQHF | TGTGCCAGCAGACGGACAGGGATCAATCAGCCCCAGCATTTT
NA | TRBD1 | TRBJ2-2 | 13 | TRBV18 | CASSQQGSGELFF | TGTGCCAGCTCACAACAGGGGTCCGGGGAGCTGTTTTTT
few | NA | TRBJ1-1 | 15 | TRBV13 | CASSETGLMNTEAFF | TGTGCCAGCAGCGAAACGGGATTGATGAACACTGAAGCTTTCTTT
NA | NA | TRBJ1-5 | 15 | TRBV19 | CASSKEFRGNQPQHF | TGTGCCAGTAGTAAGGAATTCAGGGGCAATCAGCCCCAGCATTTT
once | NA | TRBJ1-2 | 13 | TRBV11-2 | CASSLGQEDGYTF | TGTGCCAGCAGCCTTGGACAAGAAGATGGCTACACCTTC
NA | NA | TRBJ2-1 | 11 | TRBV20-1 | CSARLGGQQFF | TGCAGTGCTAGACTAGGGGGACAGCAGTTCTTC
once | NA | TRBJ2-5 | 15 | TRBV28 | CASSSYLGTQETQYF | TGTGCCAGCAGTTCATATCTCGGGACTCAAGAGACCCAGTACTTC
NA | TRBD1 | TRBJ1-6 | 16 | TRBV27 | CATKGGTGGYNSPLHF | TGTGCCACTAAGGGGGGGACAGGCGGCTATAATTCACCCCTCCACTTT
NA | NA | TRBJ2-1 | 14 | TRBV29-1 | CSVAGGAGYNEQFF | TGCAGCGTTGCCGGTGGAGCGGGTTACAATGAGCAGTTCTTC
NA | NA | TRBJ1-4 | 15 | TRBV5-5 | CASSLSQAFNEKLFF | TGTGCCAGCAGCTTGAGTCAGGCCTTTAATGAAAAACTGTTTTTT
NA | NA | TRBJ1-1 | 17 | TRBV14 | CASSQDKGTWGNTEAFF | TGTGCCAGCAGCCAAGATAAAGGGACTTGGGGGAACACTGAAGCTTTCTTT
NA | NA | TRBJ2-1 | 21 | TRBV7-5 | CVRSLEGAGRRLAGAYNEQFF | TGTGTCAGAAGCTTAGAGGGGGCAGGTCGAAGACTAGCGGGAGCCTACAATGAGCAGTTCTTC
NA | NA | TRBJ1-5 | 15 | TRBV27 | CASQMRGGGYQPQHF | TGTGCCAGCCAAATGCGGGGGGGTGGTTATCAGCCCCAGCATTTT
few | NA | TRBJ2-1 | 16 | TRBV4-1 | CASSRGRGGQDNEQFF | TGCGCCAGCAGCCGCGGAAGGGGGGGGCAGGACAATGAGCAGTTCTTC
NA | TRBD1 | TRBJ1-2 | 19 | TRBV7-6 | CASSSYRGRSDSTNYGYTF | TGTGCCAGCAGCTCCTACAGGGGGCGTTCGGATTCCACTAACTATGGCTACACCTTC
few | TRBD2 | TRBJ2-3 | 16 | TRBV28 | CASRPRLAGRADTQYF | TGTGCCAGCAGACCAAGACTAGCGGGGAGAGCAGATACGCAGTATTTT
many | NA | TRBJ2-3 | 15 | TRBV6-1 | CASSSNAYSTDTQYF | TGTGCCAGCAGTTCTAACGCGTACAGCACAGATACGCAGTATTTT
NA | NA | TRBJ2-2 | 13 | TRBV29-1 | CSFRQANAGELFF | TGCAGCTTTAGACAGGCCAACGCCGGGGAGCTGTTTTTT
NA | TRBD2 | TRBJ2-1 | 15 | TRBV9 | CASSPRTSVFNEQFF | TGTGCCAGCAGCCCACGGACTAGCGTGTTCAATGAGCAGTTCTTC
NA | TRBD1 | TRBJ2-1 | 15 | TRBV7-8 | CASSLLTGVMNEQFF | TGTGCCAGCAGCCTTTTGACAGGGGTAATGAATGAGCAGTTCTTC
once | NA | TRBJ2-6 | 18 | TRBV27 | CASRPGTQPASGANVLTF | TGTGCCAGTAGACCCGGGACTCAGCCAGCCTCTGGGGCCAACGTCCTGACTTTC
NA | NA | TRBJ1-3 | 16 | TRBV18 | CASSPTATMLGNTIYF | TGTGCCAGCTCACCAACTGCGACTATGTTGGGAAACACCATATATTTT
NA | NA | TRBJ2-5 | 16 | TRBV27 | CASSPYTGTRRETQYF | TGTGCCAGCAGTCCATATACCGGGACACGCAGGGAGACCCAGTACTTC
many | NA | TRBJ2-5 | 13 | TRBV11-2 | CASSLWRSETQYF | TGTGCCAGCAGCTTATGGAGATCAGAGACCCAGTACTTC
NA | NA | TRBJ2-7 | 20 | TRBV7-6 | CASSLVPRETDTRHSYEQYF | TGTGCCAGCAGTCTCGTGCCCCGCGAAACGGACACCCGGCACTCCTACGAGCAGTACTTC
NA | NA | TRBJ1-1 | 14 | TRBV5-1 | CASTAQGSSTEAFF | TGCGCCAGCACCGCACAGGGCTCGAGCACTGAAGCTTTCTTT
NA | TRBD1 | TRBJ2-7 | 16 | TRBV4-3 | CASSQDRDRVTYEQYF | TGCGCCAGCAGCCAGGACAGGGACCGAGTCACCTACGAGCAGTACTTC
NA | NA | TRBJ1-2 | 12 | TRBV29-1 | CSVHRGGLGYTF | TGCAGCGTTCACCGGGGGGGGCTTGGCTACACCTTC
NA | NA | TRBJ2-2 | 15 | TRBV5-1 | CASSSRESNTGELFF | TGCGCCAGCAGCAGCCGGGAATCGAACACCGGGGAGCTGTTTTTT
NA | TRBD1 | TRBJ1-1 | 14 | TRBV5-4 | CASSYGTGGTEAFF | TGTGCCAGCAGTTACGGGACAGGGGGAACTGAAGCTTTCTTT
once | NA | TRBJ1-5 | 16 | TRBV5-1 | CASSLAGTGENQPQHF | TGCGCCAGCAGCTTGGCGGGTACAGGAGAAAATCAGCCCCAGCATTTT
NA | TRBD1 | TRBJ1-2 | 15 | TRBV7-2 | CASNSREGAGYGYTF | TGTGCCAGCAATTCCCGAGAGGGGGCGGGGTATGGCTACACCTTC
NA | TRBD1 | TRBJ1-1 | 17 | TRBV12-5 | CASGLDGTGEWGTEAFF | TGTGCTAGTGGTTTGGACGGAACAGGGGAATGGGGCACTGAAGCTTTCTTT
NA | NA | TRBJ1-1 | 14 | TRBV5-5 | CASQVGATNTEAFF | TGTGCCAGCCAGGTGGGGGCCACGAACACTGAAGCTTTCTTT
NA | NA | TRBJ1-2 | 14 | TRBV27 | CASSQSRQVYGYTF | TGTGCCAGCAGCCAATCCAGGCAGGTCTATGGCTACACCTTC
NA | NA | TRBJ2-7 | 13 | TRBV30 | CAGGRGPTYEQYF | TGTGCCGGTGGTCGAGGGCCCACCTACGAGCAGTACTTC
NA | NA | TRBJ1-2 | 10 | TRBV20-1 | CSAYRDGYTF | TGCAGTGCTTACAGGGATGGCTACACCTTC
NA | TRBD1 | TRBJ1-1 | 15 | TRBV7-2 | CASSLAGTVNTEAFF | TGTGCCAGCAGCTTAGCCGGGACAGTGAACACTGAAGCTTTCTTT
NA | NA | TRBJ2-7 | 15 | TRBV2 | CASSQSGTGSYEQYF | TGTGCCAGCAGTCAGTCCGGGACTGGTAGCTACGAGCAGTACTTC
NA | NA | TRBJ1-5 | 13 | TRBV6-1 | CASSEQRDQPQHF | TGTGCCAGCAGTGAACAGAGGGATCAGCCCCAGCATTTT
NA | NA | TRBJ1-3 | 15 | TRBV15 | CATSRDRVQGNTIYF | TGTGCCACCAGCAGAGACAGGGTGCAGGGAAACACCATATATTTT
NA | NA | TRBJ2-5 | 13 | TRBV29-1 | CSVEAQGGETQYF | TGCAGCGTTGAAGCACAGGGTGGGGAGACCCAGTACTTC